The TCR beta chain under discussion was sequenced for a study of early T cells in non-severe SARS-CoV-2 infection. In the study overall: With bulk RNA from unsorted whole blood as input, sequencing yielded unpaired chains. Study-level findings and limits: Reliance on VDJdb matching favored anti-spike CD8 responses; private and CD4 specificities were missed.

V was trimmed by 1 base and J by 6 bases, leaving 24 bases between them. This CDR3 spans 18 amino acids. The germline CDR1 and CDR2 sequences are MNHEY and SVGAGI. Individually, cDNA molecules had unique molecular identifiers attached to them. One entry per CDR3 protein results from TCRdb running MiXCR on the 5' RACE reads. The repertoire includes tens of thousands of distinct CDR3 sequences, approximately 10% of them detected once, and roughly 6% sits in the top ten. Turning to this clonotype: What it recognizes is unknown.

The sequence was obtained from an adult who was a healthcare worker with PCR-confirmed SARS-CoV-2 infection or an uninfected control (not recorded which). The material sequenced was whole blood. The rearrangement uses TRBV6-5 and TRBJ1-2, with unresolved D. The CDR3 DNA is TGTGCCAGCAGTTACTTATCTCAGAGGGCGGCCTACTTTAATGGCTACACCTTC. Protein: CASSYLSQRAAYFNGYTF.